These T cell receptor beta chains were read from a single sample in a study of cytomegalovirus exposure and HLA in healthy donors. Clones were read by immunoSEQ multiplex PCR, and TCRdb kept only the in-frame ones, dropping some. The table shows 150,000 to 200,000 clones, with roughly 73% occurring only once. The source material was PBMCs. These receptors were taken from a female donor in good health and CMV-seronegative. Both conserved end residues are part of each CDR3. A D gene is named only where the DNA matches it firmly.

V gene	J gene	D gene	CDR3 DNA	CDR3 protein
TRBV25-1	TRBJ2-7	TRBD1	TGTGCCAGCAGTGATCTAACCCCGTCCGGGACAGGGGGCGACGAGCAGTACTTC	CASSDLTPSGTGGDEQYF
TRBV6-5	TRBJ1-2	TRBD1	TGTGCCAGCAGCCGCCTACAGGGGAACGGCTACACCTTC	CASSRLQGNGYTF
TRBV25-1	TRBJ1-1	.	TGTGCCAGCAGCGTTGCCGGGAACACTGAAGCTTTCTTT	CASSVAGNTEAFF
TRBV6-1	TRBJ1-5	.	TGTGCCAGCAGTGAGGGGCCGCTCAATCAGCCCCAGCATTTT	CASSEGPLNQPQHF
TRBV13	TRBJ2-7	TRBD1	TGTGCCAGCAGCGGGGACAGGTCCTACGAGCAGTACTTC	CASSGDRSYEQYF
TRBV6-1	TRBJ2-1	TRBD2	TGTGCCAGCAGTGCCTCTCTCAGCGGGAGGGCCCTGTCCTACAATGAGCAGTTCTTC	CASSASLSGRALSYNEQFF
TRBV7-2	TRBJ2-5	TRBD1	TGTGCCAGCAGCTTTTCCGGGACAGGGGGGATGGAGACCCAGTACTTC	CASSFSGTGGMETQYF
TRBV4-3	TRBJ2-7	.	TGCGCCAGCAGCGCTGCCTGGGGCATCCTCGAGCAGTACTTC	CASSAAWGILEQYF
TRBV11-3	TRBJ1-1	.	TGTGCCAGCAGCTATCGGGGAGCCACTGAAGCTTTCTTT	CASSYRGATEAFF
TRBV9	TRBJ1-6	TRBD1	TGTGCCAGATCGGGACAGCCTTCACCCCTCCACTTT	CARSGQPSPLHF